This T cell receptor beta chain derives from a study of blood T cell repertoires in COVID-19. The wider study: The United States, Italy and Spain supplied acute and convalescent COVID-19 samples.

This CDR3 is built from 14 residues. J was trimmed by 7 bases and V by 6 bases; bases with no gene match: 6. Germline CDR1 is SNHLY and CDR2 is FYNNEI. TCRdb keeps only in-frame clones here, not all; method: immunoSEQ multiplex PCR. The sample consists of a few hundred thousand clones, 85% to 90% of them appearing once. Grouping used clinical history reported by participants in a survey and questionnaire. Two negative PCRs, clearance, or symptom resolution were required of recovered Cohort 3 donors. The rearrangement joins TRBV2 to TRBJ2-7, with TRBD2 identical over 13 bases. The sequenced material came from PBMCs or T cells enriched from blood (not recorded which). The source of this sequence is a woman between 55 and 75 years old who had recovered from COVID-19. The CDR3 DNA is TGTGCCAGCAGCAGGACTAGCGGGAGAGGGGAGCAGTACTTC. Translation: CASSRTSGRGEQYF.